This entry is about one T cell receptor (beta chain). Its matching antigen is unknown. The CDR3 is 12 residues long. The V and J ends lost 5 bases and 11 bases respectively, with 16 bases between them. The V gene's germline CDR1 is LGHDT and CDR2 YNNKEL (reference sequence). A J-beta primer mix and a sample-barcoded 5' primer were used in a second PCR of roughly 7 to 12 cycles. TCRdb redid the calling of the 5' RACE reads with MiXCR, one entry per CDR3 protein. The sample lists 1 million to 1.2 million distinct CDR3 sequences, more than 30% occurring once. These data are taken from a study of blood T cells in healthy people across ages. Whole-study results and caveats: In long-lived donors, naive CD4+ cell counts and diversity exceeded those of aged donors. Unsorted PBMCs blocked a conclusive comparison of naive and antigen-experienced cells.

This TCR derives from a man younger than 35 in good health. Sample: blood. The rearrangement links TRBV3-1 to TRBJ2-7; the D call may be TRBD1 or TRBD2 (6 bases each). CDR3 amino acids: CASSETGGPEYF. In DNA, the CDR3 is TGTGCCAGCAGCGAAACCGGGGGCCCTGAGTACTTC.